The rows below give T cell receptor beta chains drawn from one sample of a study of metastatic and nonmetastatic thyroid tumors. MiXCR re-clonotyped the PCR reads for TCRdb. The repertoire has about 30,000 clones, around 25% of them found once; the top ten carry under 10%. Material: blood. These TCRs come from a female donor with papillary thyroid cancer or a benign thyroid nodule (not recorded which). Some clones in this sample may be carry-over from other donors' samples. Each CDR3 is given with its conserved first and last residue. The order of the fields is J gene, clone size, V gene, D gene, CDR3 protein, CDR3 DNA. The D gene is left open where the match is weak. Part of the rows lack a size; the others show once, few, many or a class for expanded clones.

>TRBJ2-3|.|TRBV12-3/TRBV12-4|TRBD1
CASSQGQISTDTQYF
TGTGCCAGCAGTCAGGGACAGATCAGCACAGATACGCAGTATTTT
>TRBJ2-3|few|TRBV7-2|.
CASSLARDTQYF
TGTGCCAGCAGCTTAGCGAGAGATACGCAGTATTTT
>TRBJ2-2|.|TRBV11-2|.
CASSFVTLGSANTGELFF
TGTGCCAGCAGCTTCGTCACCCTAGGGAGCGCGAACACCGGGGAGCTGTTTTTT
>TRBJ1-3|many|TRBV27|.
CASSLSGAYGNTIYF
TGTGCCAGCAGTTTATCAGGGGCGTATGGAAACACCATATATTTT
>TRBJ1-2|few|TRBV19|.
CASSIRDEGYTF
TGTGCCAGTAGTATTCGGGATGAAGGCTACACCTTC
>TRBJ2-7|few|TRBV6-2/TRBV6-3|.
CASSYGGIVYEHYF
TGTGCCAGCAGTTACGGCGGGATTGTTTACGAGCATTACTTC
>TRBJ1-1|few|TRBV12-5|.
CASGLDGVDTEAFF
TGTGCTAGTGGTTTGGATGGGGTGGACACTGAAGCTTTCTTT
>TRBJ2-3|many|TRBV25-1|TRBD1
CASTGQAEDTQYF
TGTGCCAGCACGGGACAGGCGGAAGATACGCAGTATTTT
>TRBJ1-2|.|TRBV20-1|.
CSARDSEGYGYTF
TGCAGTGCTAGAGACAGCGAGGGCTATGGCTACACCTTC
>TRBJ1-4|.|TRBV20-1|.
CSARGVAGREEKLFF
TGCAGTGCTAGAGGTGTGGCAGGGAGGGAGGAAAAACTGTTTTTT
>TRBJ2-7|.|TRBV19|.
CATSYSGRDPLDEQYF
TGTGCCACTAGCTACTCCGGCAGGGATCCTCTCGACGAGCAGTACTTC
>TRBJ2-1|.|TRBV27|.
CASVDTGSFFNNEQFF
TGTGCCAGTGTCGATACCGGGAGTTTTTTCAACAATGAGCAGTTCTTC
>TRBJ1-1|.|TRBV5-1|TRBD1
CASSSLQGMNTEAFF
TGCGCCAGCAGCTCCTTACAGGGGATGAACACTGAAGCTTTCTTT
>TRBJ2-1|.|TRBV5-1|.
CASSTEQVARGDEQFF
TGCGCCAGCAGCACGGAACAGGTTGCCAGGGGCGATGAGCAGTTCTTC
>TRBJ2-1|many|TRBV11-2|TRBD2
CASSRLAGNYNEQFF
TGTGCCAGCAGCCGACTAGCGGGAAACTACAATGAGCAGTTCTTC
>TRBJ2-1|many|TRBV7-9|.
CASSPTRYEQFF
TGTGCCAGCAGCCCGACTCGTTATGAGCAGTTCTTC
>TRBJ1-3|many|TRBV18|TRBD1
CASSPRSSGTDRNTIYF
TGTGCCAGCTCACCACGTTCTTCCGGGACAGATAGAAACACCATATATTTT
>TRBJ2-3|.|TRBV2|.
CASSDRVADTQYF
TGTGCCAGCAGTGATCGGGTCGCAGATACGCAGTATTTT
>TRBJ1-2|many|TRBV30|.
CAWSVRRQDYGYTF
TGTGCCTGGAGTGTACGCCGGCAGGACTATGGCTACACCTTC
>TRBJ2-5|many|TRBV24-1|.
CATTGPGIETQYF
TGTGCCACCACAGGGCCTGGAATCGAGACCCAGTACTTC
>TRBJ2-1|many|TRBV24-1|TRBD1
CATSDGTGVNEQFF
TGTGCCACCAGCGACGGGACAGGGGTGAATGAGCAGTTCTTC
>TRBJ1-5|many|TRBV20-1|TRBD1
CSASDSGQGNQPQHF
TGCAGTGCTAGTGACTCGGGACAGGGCAATCAGCCCCAGCATTTT
>TRBJ2-3|few|TRBV7-1|.
CASSSTAPRVHTSTDTQYF
TGTGCCAGCAGCTCAACGGCCCCTCGGGTCCATACTAGCACAGATACGCAATATTTT
>TRBJ1-4|many|TRBV18|.
CASSRTAGKLFF
TGTGCCAGCTCAAGAACGGCGGGAAAACTGTTTTTT
>TRBJ2-1|.|TRBV15|.
CATSRVADSYNEQFF
TGTGCCACCAGCAGAGTCGCGGACTCCTACAATGAGCAGTTCTTC
>TRBJ2-5|many|TRBV7-8|.
CASSLVLGLSQETQYF
TGTGCCAGCAGCTTAGTTCTAGGACTATCACAAGAGACCCAGTACTTC
>TRBJ2-6|many|TRBV24-1|TRBD2
CATSDSQGGTTSGANVLTF
TGTGCCACCAGTGATTCCCAGGGAGGGACGACCTCTGGGGCCAACGTCCTGACTTTC
>TRBJ1-4|many|TRBV25-1|.
CASTRRINEKLFF
TGTGCCAGCACCCGGCGGATAAATGAAAAACTGTTTTTT
>TRBJ1-4|.|TRBV28|TRBD1
CASSSNRGKGEKLFF
TGTGCCAGCAGTTCCAACAGGGGAAAGGGTGAAAAACTGTTTTTT
>TRBJ2-2|many|TRBV27|TRBD2
CASSFRSGGVNTGELFF
TGTGCCAGCAGTTTCCGCAGCGGGGGGGTGAACACCGGGGAGCTGTTTTTT
>TRBJ2-7|medium-sized|TRBV5-1|TRBD2
CASSLGTSGREQYF
TGCGCCAGCAGCTTGGGAACTAGCGGGCGCGAGCAGTACTTC
>TRBJ1-1|few|TRBV7-2|TRBD1
CASSTWDSEAFF
TGTGCCAGCAGCACTTGGGACAGTGAAGCTTTCTTT
>TRBJ1-3|.|TRBV18|.
CASSPGQISGNTIYF
TGTGCCAGCTCACCGGGCCAGATCTCTGGAAACACCATATATTTT
>TRBJ2-5|many|TRBV20-1|TRBD2
CSARDRLAGVLLQETQYF
TGCAGTGCTAGAGATCGTCTAGCGGGAGTGCTTCTACAAGAGACCCAGTACTTC
>TRBJ1-5|many|TRBV6-1|.
CASEGDGGGNQPQHF
TGTGCCAGCGAAGGGGATGGGGGGGGCAATCAGCCCCAGCATTTT
>TRBJ2-7|.|TRBV28|.
CASAGTLNNNEQYF
TGTGCCAGCGCCGGGACCCTAAATAACAACGAGCAGTACTTC
>TRBJ2-7|medium-sized|TRBV28|TRBD1
CASSTPGQGYYEQYF
TGTGCCAGCAGTACCCCGGGACAGGGATACTACGAGCAGTACTTC
>TRBJ1-2|once|TRBV3-1|.
CASSHEGQKGADF
TGTGCCAGCAGCCACGAAGGACAGAAAGGGGCGGACTTC
>TRBJ2-5|.|TRBV5-1|TRBD2
CASTLAGKETQYF
TGCGCCAGCACCCTAGCGGGAAAAGAGACCCAGTACTTC
>TRBJ1-2|many|TRBV6-1|.
CASTQRQINYGYTF
TGTGCCAGCACCCAACGACAGATTAACTATGGCTACACCTTC
>TRBJ2-7|.|TRBV11-2|.
CASSLSRIAYEQYF
TGTGCCAGCAGCTTATCCAGGATTGCCTACGAGCAGTACTTC
>TRBJ1-5|many|TRBV19|.
CASSINGPSNQPQHF
TGTGCCAGTAGTATTAATGGGCCCTCAAATCAGCCCCAGCATTTT
>TRBJ2-2|many|TRBV28|TRBD1
CASSLRGQDHTGELFF
TGTGCCAGCAGTTTAAGAGGACAGGACCACACCGGGGAGCTGTTTTTT
>TRBJ2-5|.|TRBV20-1|TRBD2
CSASKDPSGRVETQYF
TGCAGTGCTAGTAAGGACCCTAGCGGGAGGGTAGAGACCCAGTACTTC
>TRBJ1-6|many|TRBV2|.
CASKGIQNSPLHF
TGTGCCAGCAAAGGGATACAGAATTCACCCCTCCACTTT
>TRBJ1-4|many|TRBV4-2|.
CASSPQGWGRGNEKLFF
TGTGCCAGCAGCCCCCAGGGCTGGGGAAGAGGTAATGAAAAACTGTTTTTT
>TRBJ2-7|many|TRBV2|.
CASSEALGYEQYF
TGTGCCAGCAGTGAAGCTCTAGGGTACGAGCAGTACTTC
>TRBJ2-7|medium-sized|TRBV5-1|TRBD2
CASSSMAGGNYEQYF
TGCGCCAGCAGTAGCATGGCGGGAGGGAACTACGAGCAGTACTTC
>TRBJ1-5|.|TRBV19|.
CASSNSGGHQPQHF
TGTGCCAGTAGTAACTCTGGGGGCCATCAGCCCCAGCATTTT
>TRBJ2-2|.|TRBV6-2/TRBV6-3|.
CASGRWGRELFF
TGTGCAAGCGGTCGATGGGGCCGGGAGCTGTTTTTT
>TRBJ1-2|.|TRBV20-1|.
CSARDVRGAGYGYTF
TGCAGTGCTAGAGATGTCAGGGGCGCTGGCTATGGCTACACCTTC
>TRBJ2-1|many|TRBV18|.
CASSPGAGEYNEQFF
TGTGCCAGCTCACCGGGGGCGGGAGAGTACAATGAGCAGTTCTTC
>TRBJ2-7|once|TRBV11-1|.
CASSSWYGRGSYEQYF
TGTGCCAGCAGCTCATGGTACGGTCGGGGCAGCTACGAGCAGTACTTC